Below, one T cell receptor (beta chain) is given with its context. It lacks a known antigen. Per-nucleotide qualities are absent, and no much larger clonotype sits a single base away. Taken from the germline V gene, the CDR1 and CDR2 loops are SGHRS and YFSETQ. Measured from the cysteine to the phenylalanine, the CDR3 is 15 residues long. Only CDR3 DNA remains: 45 bases, in frame from the first base. The V end loses 0 bases and the J end loses 8 bases, and a stretch of 14 bases separates them. The source of the sample is a study of cytomegalovirus exposure and HLA in healthy donors (dated by TCRdb to about 2017). Study-wide context: An earlier analysis of several hundred of the donors reported roughly 270 Gb of sequence data and 100 million to 130 million unique TCR beta sequences from about 200 million T cells. Rather than drawing on any new phenotypic data, the later analysis identified candidate immune exposures from TCR beta sequences and the way those sequences occurred across donors. The study was designed to test whether signatures of past pathogen exposure could be identified by cataloging public T cell receptors. About 280 gigabases of sequencing data and tens of millions of unique TCR sequences were included in an early release covering 550 to 800 HLA-typed donors. Several DR-DQ haplotypes were handled as single units for association and clustering, since linkage in the cohort was strong. In an earlier analysis of 500 to 650 of the donors, high-throughput TCR beta sequencing was used to judge whether each TCR beta V gene segment behaved as functional or pseudogenic. High-throughput TCR immunosequencing, statistical association of individual TCRs with disease status, and machine learning were combined to predict cytomegalovirus infection status. The number of donors typed differed by locus, with 629-630 for A, B, C, DRB1 and DQB1, roughly 520 for DQA1, over 600 for DPA1, and around 450 for DPB1. HLA typing covered class I and class II loci at four-digit resolution. In addition to the first cohort of 666 subjects, a separate validation cohort of approximately 110 different subjects was used. Every repertoire in the discovery cohort had been generated on one and the same sequencing platform. A later analysis re-examined previously published TCR beta repertoires from more than 550 donors and added high-resolution HLA genotyping to investigate patterns of TCR occurrence. Among some 410 genotyped donors of the cohort, an average of roughly 230,000 unique TCR beta nucleotide sequences was sequenced per donor, of which roughly 17% were non-productive. Donor age, sex, ethnicity and CMV serostatus were compiled together with the repertoire data. The T cell repertoires of around 730 subjects were profiled by immunosequencing and related to cytomegalovirus serostatus. Of the approximately 400 genotyped donors, approximately 80% were placed in the genetic ancestry cluster associated with self-reported Caucasian donors. A later genetic analysis took genome-wide SNP genotypes for about 60% of the roughly 670 donors and used that subset as a discovery cohort.

Libraries were constructed by the immunoSEQ multiplex PCR assay. For the multiplex PCR, a mixture combining 60 forward primers for TCR Vbeta segments and 13 reverse primers for TCR Jbeta segments was used. The CDR3 region of rearranged TCR beta genes was amplified from genomic DNA with a multiplex PCR assay. The amplified TCR beta libraries were sequenced on the Illumina HiSeq System as 87-base-pair reads. Per the authors' processing: A later analysis counted tens of millions of unique TCR beta chains across the 550 to 800 repertoires, and roughly 10 million of these chains were shared by at least two donors. Raw reads were error-corrected and collapsed into unique sequences by a nearest-neighbor algorithm in which closely related sequences were merged to remove PCR and sequencing errors. Alignment of CDR3 sequences to IMGT reference sequences was used to assign V, D and J gene segments. Each retained sequence needed at least a six-nucleotide match to both a V gene segment and a J gene segment. Rearrangements were called productive when the CDR3 lacked stop codons and stayed in frame with V and J; all others were non-productive. Following IMGT convention, CDR3 was defined as the stretch from the second conserved V-encoded cysteine up to the conserved J-encoded phenylalanine. Sequences without an unambiguous match to a single V gene segment were excluded from the earlier analysis of approximately 560 of the donors. In an earlier analysis of 587 of the donors, a V segment was called functional when productive rearrangements were above 56.7%, and segregating when the standard deviation between donors exceeded 5%. A statistical classification framework was developed to diagnose cytomegalovirus status using the catalog of TCR beta chain sequences. A later analysis assigned V and J genes by comparing TCR nucleotide sequences with IMGT/GENE-DB human TR gene sequences. Using the TCRdist pipeline, a later analysis assigned CDR3 sequences along with most-parsimonious VDJ recombination scenarios. A later analysis defined each TCR beta chain by its CDR3 amino acid sequence plus V-gene family, and excluded reads lacking a unique V-gene family. A later analysis removed nearly 600 highly shared, low-generation-probability nucleotide sequences to deal with suspected cross-contamination and a sequencing artifact. In a later analysis, a clonal expansion index was calculated for each public chain from normalized within-repertoire ranks of inferred template counts. In a later analysis, generation probabilities were computed using a VDJ recombination model fitted to out-of-frame rearrangements, and the results were checked against IGoR. In a later analysis, TCR-TCR, TCR-HLA and TCR-CMV co-occurrence was scored with hypergeometric tests, and a repertoire-size bias correction was applied to TCR pairs. A later analysis estimated false discovery rates by permuting HLA or CMV assignments 20 times. A later analysis grouped co-occurring TCRs with DBSCAN, adding TCRdist sequence similarity when clustering within HLA-allele-positive subsets. Repertoires with fewer than 30,000 or more than 120,000 public chains, plus five repertoires with anomalous nucleotide sharing, were excluded from co-occurrence clustering. TCRdb's version of the immuneACCESS table is confined to in-frame rearrangements and falls short of the full clone set. An unresolved V gene accounts for under half of the shortfall where checked; the remainder is of unknown origin. V and J calls and clone size are copied from that table; D and trimming were computed from the DNA. The sample data list 130,000 or so clones, and approximately 82% of these were observed just once. The ten largest clones take up 1.9% of the sample.

In total, roughly 670 healthy bone marrow donors made up the cohort. At the time of sampling, every cohort member was nominally healthy, though immune exposures that went unrecorded were likely present. The donor was CMV seronegative and belonged to the group of approximately 320 seronegative cohort members. A peripheral blood sample was collected from each donor, and TCR beta sequencing was performed on peripheral blood mononuclear cells. The Qiagen DNeasy Blood Extraction Kit was used to extract genomic DNA from the blood cell samples. Overall study outcomes, separate from this receptor: Compared with the roughly 670-donor mean, donors in an Asian-associated ancestry cluster had fewer N-insertions in productive TCRs, according to a later genetic analysis. The authors suggested that the approach could potentially be generalized to other disease states and immunological phenotypes. In a later analysis, TCR association rates were found to vary across HLA loci, with the most associated TCRs seen for DRB1 alleles and the fewest for HLA-C alleles. According to a later analysis, parvovirus B19, influenza, CMV and Epstein-Barr virus appeared linked to several top co-occurrence clusters. Compared with equally common non-associated chains, HLA-associated TCR beta chains in a later analysis were more clonally expanded and had lower generation probabilities. The cohort was sequenced for TCR beta chains only, and without alpha or paired-chain data the features that could be detected were limited. Some IMGT-functional V segments, including TRBV6-2 and TRBV6-3, could not be distinguished by the 87-base-pair reads and were therefore excluded. Correlated functional status among segregating V segments might be attributable to linkage disequilibrium, but an unknown experimental factor could not be ruled out. Specific HLA alleles were associated with roughly 17,000 TCR beta sequences at a false discovery rate of 0.05 in a later analysis. Because some donors lacked HLA typing at each locus, the association tests relied only on the typed subset. In a later analysis, most CMV-associated TCR beta chains were found to appear HLA-restricted, with HLA associations seemingly driven largely by CMV exposure. V-gene and J-gene trimming of TCR beta chains was associated with a missense DCLRE1C variant in a later genetic analysis, and the association was replicated in an independent cohort. When HLA alleles, especially DR and DQ, strongly co-occurred, TCR associations were difficult to assign to individual alleles. A few of the identified cytomegalovirus-associated TCR beta chains were confirmed in vitro to be specific for cytomegalovirus antigens. In an earlier analysis of fewer than 750 of the donors, most TCR beta V segments were observed in productive rearrangements about 90% or about 30% of the time, broadly matching IMGT annotations. Across donors, most TCR sequences were observed very rarely, whereas some public TCRs were present in many individuals. The only immune exposure information available for the cohort was CMV serostatus. Roughly uniform sequencing depth across donors was assumed in presence/absence analyses, although this assumption may not hold. Because counts were too low, about 17 rarely observed V segments, including chromosome 9 orphons, were excluded from the earlier analysis of roughly 580 of the donors. A cluster of highly shared sequence variants was judged likely to represent a technical artifact of the sequencing pipeline. The study gave a list of more than 150 TCR beta chains associated with cytomegalovirus. In both the original and validation cohorts, the classifier was reported to diagnose cytomegalovirus status with high specificity and sensitivity. A further reported finding was that TCR beta sequences accurately predicted the HLA-A and HLA-B alleles for most subjects in the first cohort.

The clonotype was recovered from a woman aged 35 to 49 in good health and CMV-seronegative. The chain links TRBV5-1 with TRBJ1-4; matching of 6 bases hints at TRBD1 as the D gene. Sequencing input: PBMCs. In nucleotide form, the sequence is TGCGCCAGCAGCTTGGCCCGGGCAGGGGAGGAAAAACTGTTTTTT. Its product reads: CASSLARAGEEKLFF.